This T cell receptor beta chain was documented in a study of CD8 T cells in ankylosing spondylitis. Turning to this clonotype: Its antigen is not identified.

Whole-study findings and limits: Seven to nine highly homologous variants formed a TCR beta motif that appeared characteristic of ankylosing spondylitis blood. Significant enrichment of disease-linked clones was reported in matched ankylosing spondylitis synovial fluid.

MiXCR, run by TCRdb on the 5' RACE reads, gives a single entry per CDR3 protein. The sample lists fewer than 500,000 distinct CDR3 sequences, about a fifth seen once, with roughly a sixth in the top ten. This CDR3 has 15 amino acids. Germline V lookup: CDR1 SGDLS, CDR2 YYNGEE. Between the trimmed V and J ends, which lost 3 bases and 0 bases, there was a span of 9 bases. Sequencing input: blood, either unsorted or a sorted T cell fraction (not recorded which). This rearrangement joins TRBV9 to TRBJ1-4; D call uncertain. The clonotype comes from a male donor with ankylosing spondylitis. Here the CDR3 DNA reads TGTGCCAGCAGCGCTCGGCCAGCAACTAATGAAAAACTGTTTTTT. Residues: CASSARPATNEKLFF.